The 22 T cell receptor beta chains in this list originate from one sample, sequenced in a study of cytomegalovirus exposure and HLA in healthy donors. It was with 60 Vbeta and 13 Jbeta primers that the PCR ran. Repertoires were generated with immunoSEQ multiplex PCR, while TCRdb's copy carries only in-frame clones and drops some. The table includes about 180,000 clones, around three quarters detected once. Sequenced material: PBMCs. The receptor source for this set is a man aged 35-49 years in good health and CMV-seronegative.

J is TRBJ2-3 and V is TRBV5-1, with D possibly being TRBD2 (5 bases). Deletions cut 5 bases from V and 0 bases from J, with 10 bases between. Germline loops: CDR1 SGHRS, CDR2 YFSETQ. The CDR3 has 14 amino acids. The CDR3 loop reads CASRSGTSTDTQYF. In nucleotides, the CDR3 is TGCGCCAGCAGGAGCGGAACTAGCACAGATACGCAGTATTTT.

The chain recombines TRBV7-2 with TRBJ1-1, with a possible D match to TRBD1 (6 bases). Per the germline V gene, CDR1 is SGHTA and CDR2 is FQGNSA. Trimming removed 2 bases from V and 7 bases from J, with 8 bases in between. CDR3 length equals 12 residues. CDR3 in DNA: TGTGCCAGCAGCTTAAACAGGGTTGAAGCTTTCTTT. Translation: CASSLNRVEAFF.

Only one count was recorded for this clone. CDR3 protein: CASSLVAGLYADTQYF. The CDR3 nucleotides are TGTGCCAGCAGCTTAGTTGCGGGGTTATATGCAGATACGCAGTATTTT. This chain uses TRBV7-9 with TRBJ2-3; D possibly corresponds to TRBD2 (6 bases). The CDR3 is 16 residues long. In germline, CDR1 is SEHNR, CDR2 FQNEAQ (reference sequence). V gave up 1 base and J gave up 4 bases, with 15 bases separating them.

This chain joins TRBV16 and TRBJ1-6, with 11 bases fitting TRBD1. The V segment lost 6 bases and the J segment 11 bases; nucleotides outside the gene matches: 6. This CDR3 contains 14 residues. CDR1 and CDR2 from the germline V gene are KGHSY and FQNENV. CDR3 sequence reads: CASRGTGGITPLHF. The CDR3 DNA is TGTGCCAGCAGGGGGACAGGGGGAATCACACCCCTCCACTTT.

CDR3 DNA sequence: TGTGCCAGCAGCCCTCGACAGGGGCCCACAGATACGCAGTATTTT. Translating gives CASSPRQGPTDTQYF. The chain links TRBV7-9 to TRBJ2-3; 8 bases line up with TRBD1. The CDR3 runs to 15 residues. CDR1 and CDR2 (germline): SEHNR, FQNEAQ (reference sequence). The J segment lost 2 bases and the V segment lost 5 bases, leaving 6 bases of the junction unmatched.

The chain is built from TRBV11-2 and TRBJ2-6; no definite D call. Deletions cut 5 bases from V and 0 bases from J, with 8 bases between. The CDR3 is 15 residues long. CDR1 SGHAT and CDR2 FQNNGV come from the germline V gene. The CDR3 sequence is CASSPEYSGANVLTF. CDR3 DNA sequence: TGTGCCAGCAGCCCAGAATACTCTGGGGCCAACGTCCTGACTTTC.

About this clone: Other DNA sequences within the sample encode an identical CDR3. DNA for the CDR3: TGTGCCAGTAGGCCAGGGGTGGCCGGGGAGCTGTTTTTT. Its translation: CASRPGVAGELFF. The rearrangement joins TRBV6-5 to TRBJ2-2, with D maybe TRBD1 (6 bases). Germline V gives CDR1 MNHEY, CDR2 SVGAGI. The CDR3 spans 13 residues. V lost 9 bases to trimming and J lost 6 bases, with 14 bases between them.

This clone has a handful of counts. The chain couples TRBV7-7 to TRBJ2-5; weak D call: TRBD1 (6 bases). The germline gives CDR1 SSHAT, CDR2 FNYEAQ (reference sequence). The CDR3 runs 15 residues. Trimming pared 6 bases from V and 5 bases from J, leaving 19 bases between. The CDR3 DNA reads TGTGCCAGCAGGGCGTCGTGGGGGCGCGAGGAGACCCAGTACTTC. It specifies CASRASWGREETQYF.

In DNA, the CDR3 is TGTGCCAGCAGTGAGGGGACTACTAACACCGGGGAGCTGTTTTTT. Its protein is CASSEGTTNTGELFF. The genes are TRBV2 and TRBJ2-2, with 7 bases matching TRBD2. V shed 3 bases, J shed 2 bases, and the junction held 3 bases outside the gene matches. In germline, CDR1 is SNHLY, CDR2 FYNNEI. The CDR3 covers 15 residues.

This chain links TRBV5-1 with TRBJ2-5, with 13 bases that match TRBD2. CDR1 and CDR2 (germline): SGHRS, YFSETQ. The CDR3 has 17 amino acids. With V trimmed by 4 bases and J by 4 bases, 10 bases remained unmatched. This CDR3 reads CASSPTGTSGVPETQYF. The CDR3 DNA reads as TGCGCCAGCAGCCCTACAGGGACTAGCGGGGTTCCAGAGACCCAGTACTTC.

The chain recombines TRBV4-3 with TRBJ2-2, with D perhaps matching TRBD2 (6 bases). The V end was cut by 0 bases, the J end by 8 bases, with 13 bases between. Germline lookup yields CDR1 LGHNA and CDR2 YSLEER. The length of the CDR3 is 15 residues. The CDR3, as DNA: TGCGCCAGCAGCCAAGAGCTAACTAGCATAGGGGAGCTGTTTTTT. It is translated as CASSQELTSIGELFF.

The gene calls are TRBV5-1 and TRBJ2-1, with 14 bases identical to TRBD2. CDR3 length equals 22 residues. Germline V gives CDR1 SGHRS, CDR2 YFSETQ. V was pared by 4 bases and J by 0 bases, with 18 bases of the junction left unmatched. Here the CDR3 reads CASSRGQPGLAGVGGSYNEQFF. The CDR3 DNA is TGCGCCAGCAGCAGAGGACAGCCGGGACTAGCGGGGGTCGGGGGCTCCTACAATGAGCAGTTCTTC.

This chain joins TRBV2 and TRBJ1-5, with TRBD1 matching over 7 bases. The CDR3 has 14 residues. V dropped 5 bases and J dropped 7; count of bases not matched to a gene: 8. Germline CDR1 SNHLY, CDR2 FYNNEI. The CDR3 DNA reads TGTGCCAGCAGTCCACAGACAGGGTACCAGCCCCAGCATTTT. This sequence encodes CASSPQTGYQPQHF. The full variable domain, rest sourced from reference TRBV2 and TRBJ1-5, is EPEVTQTPSHQVTQMGQEVILRCVPISNHLYFYWYRQILGQKVEFLVSFYNNEISEKSEIFDDQFSVERPDGSNFTLKIRSTKLEDSAMYFCASSPQTGYQPQHFGDGTRLSIL.

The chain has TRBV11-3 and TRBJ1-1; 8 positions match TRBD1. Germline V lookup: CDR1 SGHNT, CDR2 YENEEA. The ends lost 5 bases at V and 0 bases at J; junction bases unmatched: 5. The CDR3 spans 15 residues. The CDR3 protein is CASSMRQGMNTEAFF. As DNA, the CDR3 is TGTGCCAGCAGCATGAGACAGGGGATGAACACTGAAGCTTTCTTT. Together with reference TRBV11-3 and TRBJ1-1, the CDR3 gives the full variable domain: EAGVVQSPRYKIIEKKQPVAFWCNPISGHNTLYWYLQNLGQGPELLIRYENEEAVDDSQLPKDRFSAERLKGVDSTLKIQPAELGDSAVYLCASSMRQGMNTEAFFGQGTRLTVV.

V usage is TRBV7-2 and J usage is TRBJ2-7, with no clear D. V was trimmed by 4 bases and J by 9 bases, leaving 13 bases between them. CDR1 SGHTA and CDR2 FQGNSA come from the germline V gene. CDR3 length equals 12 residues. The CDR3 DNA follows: TGTGCCAGCAGCTCCCCGCCTCGCGGGCAGTACTTC. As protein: CASSSPPRGQYF. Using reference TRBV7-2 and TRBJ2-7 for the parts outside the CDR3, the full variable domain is GAGVSQSPSNKVTEKGKDVELRCDPISGHTALYWYRQSLGQGLEFLIYFQGNSAPDKSGLPSDRFSAERTGGSVSTLTIQRTQQEDSAVYLCASSSPPRGQYFGPGTRLTVT.

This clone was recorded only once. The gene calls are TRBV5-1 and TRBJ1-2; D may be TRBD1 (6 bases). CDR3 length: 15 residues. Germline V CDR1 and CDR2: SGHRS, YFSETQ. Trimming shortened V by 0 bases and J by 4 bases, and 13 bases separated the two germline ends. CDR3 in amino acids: CASSLVPGAVYGYTF. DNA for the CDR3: TGCGCCAGCAGCTTGGTCCCAGGGGCGGTCTATGGCTACACCTTC.

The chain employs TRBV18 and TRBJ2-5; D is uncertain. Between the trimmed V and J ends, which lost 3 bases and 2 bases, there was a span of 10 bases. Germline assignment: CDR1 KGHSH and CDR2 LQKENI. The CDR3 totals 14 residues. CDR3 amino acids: CASSPRGHQETQYF. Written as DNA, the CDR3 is TGTGCCAGCTCACCGAGAGGCCATCAAGAGACCCAGTACTTC.

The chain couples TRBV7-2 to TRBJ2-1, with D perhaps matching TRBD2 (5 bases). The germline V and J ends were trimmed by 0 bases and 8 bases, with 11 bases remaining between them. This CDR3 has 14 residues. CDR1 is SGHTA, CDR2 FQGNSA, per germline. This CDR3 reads CASSLARVEDEQFF. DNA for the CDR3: TGTGCCAGCAGCTTAGCGAGGGTTGAAGATGAGCAGTTCTTC.

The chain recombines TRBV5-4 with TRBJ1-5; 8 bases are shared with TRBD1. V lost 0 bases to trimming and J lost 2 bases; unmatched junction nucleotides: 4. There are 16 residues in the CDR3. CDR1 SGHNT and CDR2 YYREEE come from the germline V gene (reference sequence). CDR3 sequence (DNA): TGTGCCAGCAGCTTGGAGCCGGGACAGGGCAATCAGCCCCAGCATTTT. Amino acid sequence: CASSLEPGQGNQPQHF.

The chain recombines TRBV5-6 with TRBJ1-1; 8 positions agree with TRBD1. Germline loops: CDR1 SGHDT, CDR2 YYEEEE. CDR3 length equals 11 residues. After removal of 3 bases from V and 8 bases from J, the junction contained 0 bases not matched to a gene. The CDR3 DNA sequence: TGTGCCAGCAGCTGGGACAGGGAAGCTTTCTTT. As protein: CASSWDREAFF.

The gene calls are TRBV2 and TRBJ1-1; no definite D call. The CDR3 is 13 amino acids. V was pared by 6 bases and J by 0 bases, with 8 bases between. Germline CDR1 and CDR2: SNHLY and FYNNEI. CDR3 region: CASRVEMNTEAFF. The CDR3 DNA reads TGTGCCAGCAGGGTAGAGATGAACACTGAAGCTTTCTTT.

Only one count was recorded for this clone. The CDR3 here is CSVDRGVGGEQYF. The CDR3 nucleotides read TGCAGCGTTGATCGAGGAGTGGGGGGCGAGCAGTACTTC. The gene calls are TRBV29-1 and TRBJ2-7; possible D gene TRBD2, 6 bases. This CDR3 is built from 13 residues. Germline CDR1 is SQVTM and CDR2 is ANQGSEA. Trimming removed 3 bases from V and 6 bases from J, with 15 bases in between.